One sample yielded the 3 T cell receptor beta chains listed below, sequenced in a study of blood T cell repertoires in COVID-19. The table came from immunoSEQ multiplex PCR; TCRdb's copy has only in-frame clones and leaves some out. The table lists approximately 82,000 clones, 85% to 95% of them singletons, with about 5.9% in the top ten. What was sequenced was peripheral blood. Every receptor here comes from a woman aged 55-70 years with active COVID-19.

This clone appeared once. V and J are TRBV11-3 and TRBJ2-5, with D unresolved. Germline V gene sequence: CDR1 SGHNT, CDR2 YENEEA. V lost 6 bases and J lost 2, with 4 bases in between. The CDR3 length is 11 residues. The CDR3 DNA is TGTGCCAGCAGTTATCAAGAGACCCAGTACTTC. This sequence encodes CASSYQETQYF.

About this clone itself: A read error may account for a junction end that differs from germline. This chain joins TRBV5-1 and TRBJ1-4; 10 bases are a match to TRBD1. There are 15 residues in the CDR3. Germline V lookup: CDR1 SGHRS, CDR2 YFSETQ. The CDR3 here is CASSLAGTGADPLLF. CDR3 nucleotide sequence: TGCGCCAGCAGCTTGGCCGGGACAGGGGCAGATCCCCTACTCTTT.

Here the CDR3 reads CASSFGTRIYNEQFF. DNA for the CDR3: TGTGCCAGCAGCTTTGGGACTAGGATCTACAATGAGCAGTTCTTC. This chain uses TRBV7-3 with TRBJ2-1, with 8 bases aligning to TRBD2. CDR1 SGHTA and CDR2 FQGTGA come from the germline V gene. The trim removed 3 bases at V and 3 bases at J, leaving 4 bases unmatched. The CDR3 runs to 15 residues.